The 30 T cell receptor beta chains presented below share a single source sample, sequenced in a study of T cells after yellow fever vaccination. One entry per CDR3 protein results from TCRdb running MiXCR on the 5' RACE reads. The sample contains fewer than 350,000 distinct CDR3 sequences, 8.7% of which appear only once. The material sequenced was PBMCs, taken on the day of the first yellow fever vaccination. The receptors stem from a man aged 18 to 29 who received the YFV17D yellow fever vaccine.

The CDR3 here is CASRKEGTYEQYV. The CDR3 region has the DNA TGCGCCAGCAGAAAGGAGGGGACCTACGAGCAGTACGTC. The rearrangement joins TRBV5-1 to TRBJ2-7; a weak D match, TRBD2 (6 bases). The CDR3 runs to 13 residues. The ends were cut back, 5 bases at V and 2 bases at J, with 11 bases in the middle. Germline-derived CDR1 and CDR2 are SGHRS and YFSETQ.

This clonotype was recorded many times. In DNA form, the CDR3 reads TGTGCCAGCAGTTTAATGCTCGCGAGGATCTATGGAAACACCATATATTTT. Encoded protein: CASSLMLARIYGNTIYF. The gene calls are TRBV12-3 or TRBV12-4 and TRBJ1-3; D is undetermined. This CDR3 has 17 amino acids. Between the trimmed V and J ends, which lost 2 bases and 3 bases, there was a span of 17 bases.

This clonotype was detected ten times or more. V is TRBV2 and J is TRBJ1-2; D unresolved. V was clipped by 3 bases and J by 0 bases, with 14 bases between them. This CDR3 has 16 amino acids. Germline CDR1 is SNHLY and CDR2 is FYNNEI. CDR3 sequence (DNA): TGTGCCAGCAGTGATATCGGCCTACGGGCTAACTATGGCTACACCTTC. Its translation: CASSDIGLRANYGYTF.

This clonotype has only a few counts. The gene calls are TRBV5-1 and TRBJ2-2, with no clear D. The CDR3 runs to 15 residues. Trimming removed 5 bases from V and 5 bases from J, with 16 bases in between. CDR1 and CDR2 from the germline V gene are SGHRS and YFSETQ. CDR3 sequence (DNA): TGCGCCAGCAGAGATCGGCAGGTTGGAACCGGGGAGCTGTTTTTT. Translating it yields CASRDRQVGTGELFF.

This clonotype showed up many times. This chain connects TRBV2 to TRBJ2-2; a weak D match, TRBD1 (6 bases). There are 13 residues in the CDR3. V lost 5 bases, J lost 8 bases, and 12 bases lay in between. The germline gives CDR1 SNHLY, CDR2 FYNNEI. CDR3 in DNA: TGTGCCAGCAGTCGTAACAGGGCTGGGGAGCTGTTTTTT. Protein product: CASSRNRAGELFF.

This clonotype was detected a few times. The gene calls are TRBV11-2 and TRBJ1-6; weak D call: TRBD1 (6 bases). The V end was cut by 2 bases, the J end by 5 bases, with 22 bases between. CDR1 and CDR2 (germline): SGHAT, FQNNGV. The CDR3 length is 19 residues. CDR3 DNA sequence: TGTGCCAGCAGCTTACAGGCAGTAAGGGGGGCCGCGGATAATTCACCCCTCCACTTT. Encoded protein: CASSLQAVRGAADNSPLHF.

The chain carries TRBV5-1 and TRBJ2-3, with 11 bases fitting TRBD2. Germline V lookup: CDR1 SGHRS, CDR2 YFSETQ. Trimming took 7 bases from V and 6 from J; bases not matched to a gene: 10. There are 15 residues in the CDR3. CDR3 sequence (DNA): TGCGCCAGCCGGGTCCCTAGCGGGGGGCCTGATACGCAGTATTTT. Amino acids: CASRVPSGGPDTQYF.

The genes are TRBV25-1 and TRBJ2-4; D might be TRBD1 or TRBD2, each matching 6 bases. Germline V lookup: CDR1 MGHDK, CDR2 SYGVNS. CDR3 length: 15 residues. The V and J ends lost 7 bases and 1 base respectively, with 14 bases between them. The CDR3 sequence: CASTGRGEAKNIQYF. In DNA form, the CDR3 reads TGTGCCAGCACCGGTAGGGGGGAGGCCAAAAACATTCAGTACTTC.

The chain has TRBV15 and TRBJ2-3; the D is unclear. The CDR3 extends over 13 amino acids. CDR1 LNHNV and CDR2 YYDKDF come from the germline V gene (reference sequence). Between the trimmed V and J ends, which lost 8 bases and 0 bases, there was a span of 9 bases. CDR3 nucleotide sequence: TGTGCCACCCGACGGCAAAGCACAGATACGCAGTATTTT. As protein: CATRRQSTDTQYF.

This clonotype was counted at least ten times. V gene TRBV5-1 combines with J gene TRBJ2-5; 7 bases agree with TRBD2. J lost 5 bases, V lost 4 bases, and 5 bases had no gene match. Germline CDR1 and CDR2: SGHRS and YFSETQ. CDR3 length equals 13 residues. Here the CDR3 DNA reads TGCGCCAGCAGCAACCAGGGAGGGGAGACCCAGTACTTC. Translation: CASSNQGGETQYF.

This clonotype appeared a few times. CDR3 region: CSAGQRSYEQYV. Here the CDR3 DNA reads TGCAGTGCGGGCCAGAGGTCCTACGAGCAGTACGTC. The chain combines TRBV20-1 with TRBJ2-7; unclear D gene. Germline-derived CDR1 and CDR2 are DFQATT and SNEGSKA (reference sequence). The CDR3 contains 12 residues. Trimming stripped 6 bases from V and 1 base from J, with 10 bases between.

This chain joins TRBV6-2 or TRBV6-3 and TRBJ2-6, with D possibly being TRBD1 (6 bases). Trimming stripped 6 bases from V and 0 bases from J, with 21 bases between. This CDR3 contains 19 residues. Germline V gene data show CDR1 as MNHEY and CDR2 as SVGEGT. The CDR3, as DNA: TGTGCCAGCAGCACCGACAGGCTATTAGCGCACTCTGGGGCCAACGTCCTGACTTTC. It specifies CASSTDRLLAHSGANVLTF.

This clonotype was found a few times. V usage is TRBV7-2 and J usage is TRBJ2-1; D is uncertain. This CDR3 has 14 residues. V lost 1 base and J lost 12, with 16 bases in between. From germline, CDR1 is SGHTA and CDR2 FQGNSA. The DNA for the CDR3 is TGTGCCAGCAGCTTAGAGGTCTCAGGCCTGAGGCAGTTCTTC. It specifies CASSLEVSGLRQFF.

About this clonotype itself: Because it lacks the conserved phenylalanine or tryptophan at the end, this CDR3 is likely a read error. CDR3 nucleotides: TGTGCCAGCAGCCATAGCGGGAGCTCCTACGAGCAGTACTAC. Encoded protein: CASSHSGSSYEQYY. This chain joins TRBV4-2 and TRBJ2-7, with 9 bases fitting TRBD2. CDR1 and CDR2 from the germline V gene are LGHNA and YNFKEQ. The CDR3 is made up of 14 amino acids. J was trimmed by 0 bases and V by 3 bases; bases with no gene match: 0.

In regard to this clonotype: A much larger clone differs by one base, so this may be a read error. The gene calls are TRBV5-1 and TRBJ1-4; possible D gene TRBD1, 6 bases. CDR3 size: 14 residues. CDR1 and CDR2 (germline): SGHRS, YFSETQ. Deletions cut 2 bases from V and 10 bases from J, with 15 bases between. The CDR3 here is CASSLTGPGGKLFF. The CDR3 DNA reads TGCGCCAGCAGCTTAACAGGGCCGGGAGGAAAACTGTTTTTT.

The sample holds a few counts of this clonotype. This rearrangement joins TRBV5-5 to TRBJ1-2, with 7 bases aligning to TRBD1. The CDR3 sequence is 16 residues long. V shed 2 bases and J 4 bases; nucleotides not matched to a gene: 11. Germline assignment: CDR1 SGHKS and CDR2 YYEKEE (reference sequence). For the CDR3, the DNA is TGTGCCAGCAGCTTTGGGCCACAGGGGCGGGCCTATGGCTACACCTTC. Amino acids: CASSFGPQGRAYGYTF.

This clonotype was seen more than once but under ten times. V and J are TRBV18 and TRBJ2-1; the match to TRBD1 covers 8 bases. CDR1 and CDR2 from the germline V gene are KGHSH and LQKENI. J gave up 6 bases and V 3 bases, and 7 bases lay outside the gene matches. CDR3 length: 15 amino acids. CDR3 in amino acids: CASSPETGAPNEQFF. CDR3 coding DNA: TGTGCCAGCTCACCCGAGACAGGGGCCCCCAATGAGCAGTTCTTC.

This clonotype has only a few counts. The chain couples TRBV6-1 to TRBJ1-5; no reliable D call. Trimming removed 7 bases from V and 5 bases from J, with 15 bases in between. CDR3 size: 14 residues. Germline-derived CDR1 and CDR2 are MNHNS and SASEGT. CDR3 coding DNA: TGTGCCAGCACTAGATCGGCTGCGGATCAGCCCCAGCATTTT. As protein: CASTRSAADQPQHF.

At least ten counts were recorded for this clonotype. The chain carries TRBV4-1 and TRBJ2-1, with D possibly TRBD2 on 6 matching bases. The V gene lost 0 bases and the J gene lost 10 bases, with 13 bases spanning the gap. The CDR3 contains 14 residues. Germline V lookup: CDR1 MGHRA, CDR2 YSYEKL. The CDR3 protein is CASSQDGGTGEQFF. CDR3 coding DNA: TGCGCCAGCAGCCAAGATGGGGGGACGGGAGAGCAGTTCTTC.

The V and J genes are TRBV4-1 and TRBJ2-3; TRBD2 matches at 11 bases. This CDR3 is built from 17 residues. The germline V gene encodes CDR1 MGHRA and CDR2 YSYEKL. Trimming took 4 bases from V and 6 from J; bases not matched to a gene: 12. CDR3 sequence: CASSPTEASGGLDTQYF. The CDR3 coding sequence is TGCGCCAGCAGCCCCACCGAGGCTAGCGGGGGGTTGGATACGCAGTATTTT.

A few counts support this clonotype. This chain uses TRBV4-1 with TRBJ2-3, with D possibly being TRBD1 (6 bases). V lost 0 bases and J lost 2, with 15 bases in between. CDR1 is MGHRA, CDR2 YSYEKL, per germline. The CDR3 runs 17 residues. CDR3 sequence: CASSQDPGQTHTDTQYF. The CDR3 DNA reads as TGCGCCAGCAGCCAAGATCCTGGACAGACTCACACAGATACGCAGTATTTT.

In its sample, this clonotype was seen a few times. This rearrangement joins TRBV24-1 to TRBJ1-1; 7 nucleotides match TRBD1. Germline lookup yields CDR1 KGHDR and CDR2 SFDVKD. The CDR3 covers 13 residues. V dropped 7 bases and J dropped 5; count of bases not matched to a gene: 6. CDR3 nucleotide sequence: TGTGCCACCAGGACAGGGTTAGAGACTGAAGCTTTCTTT. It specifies CATRTGLETEAFF.

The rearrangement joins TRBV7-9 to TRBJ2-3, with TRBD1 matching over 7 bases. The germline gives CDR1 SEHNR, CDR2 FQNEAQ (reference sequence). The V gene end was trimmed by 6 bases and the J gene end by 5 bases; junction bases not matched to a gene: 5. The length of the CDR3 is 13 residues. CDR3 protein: CASSTGVIDTQYF. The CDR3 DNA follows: TGTGCCAGCAGTACAGGGGTGATAGATACGCAGTATTTT.

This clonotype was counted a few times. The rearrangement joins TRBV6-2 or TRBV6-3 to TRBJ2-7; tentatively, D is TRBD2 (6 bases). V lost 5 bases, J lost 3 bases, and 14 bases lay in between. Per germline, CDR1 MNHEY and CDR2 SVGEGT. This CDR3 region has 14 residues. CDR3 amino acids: CASSGPGLHYEQYV. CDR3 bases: TGTGCCAGCAGTGGACCGGGACTCCACTACGAGCAGTACGTC.

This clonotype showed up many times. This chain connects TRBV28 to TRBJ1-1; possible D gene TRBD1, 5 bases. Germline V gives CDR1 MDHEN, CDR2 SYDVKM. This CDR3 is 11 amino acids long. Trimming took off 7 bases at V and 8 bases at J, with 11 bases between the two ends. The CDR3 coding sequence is TGTGCCAGCACTAAAAACAGGGAAGCTTTCTTT. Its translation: CASTKNREAFF.

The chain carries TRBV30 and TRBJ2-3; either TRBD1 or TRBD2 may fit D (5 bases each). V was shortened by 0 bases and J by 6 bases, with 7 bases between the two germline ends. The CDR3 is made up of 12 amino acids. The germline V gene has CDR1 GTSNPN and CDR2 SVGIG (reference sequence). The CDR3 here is CAWSVGADTQYF. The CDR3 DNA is TGTGCCTGGAGTGTCGGGGCTGATACGCAGTATTTT. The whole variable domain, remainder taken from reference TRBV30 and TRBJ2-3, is SQTIHQWPATLVQPVGSPLSLECTVEGTSNPNLYWYRQAAGRGLQLLFYSVGIGQISSEVPQNLSASRPQDRQFILSSKKLLLSDSGFYLCAWSVGADTQYFGPGTRLTVL.

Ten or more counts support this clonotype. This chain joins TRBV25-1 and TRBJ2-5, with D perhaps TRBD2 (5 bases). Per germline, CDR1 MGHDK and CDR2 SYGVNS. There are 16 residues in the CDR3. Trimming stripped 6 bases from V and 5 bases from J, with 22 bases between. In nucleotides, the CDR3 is TGTGCCAGCAGGGAAGGAGTCTCGAGGGTAGGGGAGACCCAGTACTTC. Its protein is CASREGVSRVGETQYF.

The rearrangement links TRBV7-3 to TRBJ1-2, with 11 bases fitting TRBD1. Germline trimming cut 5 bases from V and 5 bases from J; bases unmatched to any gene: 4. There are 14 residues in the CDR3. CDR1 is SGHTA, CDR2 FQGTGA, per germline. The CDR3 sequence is CASSPGQGGYGYTF. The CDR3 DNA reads TGTGCCAGCAGCCCGGGACAGGGGGGATATGGCTACACCTTC. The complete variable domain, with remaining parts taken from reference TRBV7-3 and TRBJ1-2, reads GAGVSQTPSNKVTEKGKYVELRCDPISGHTALYWYRQSLGQGPEFLIYFQGTGAADDSGLPNDRFFAVRPEGSVSTLKIQRTERGDSAVYLCASSPGQGGYGYTFGSGTRLTVV.

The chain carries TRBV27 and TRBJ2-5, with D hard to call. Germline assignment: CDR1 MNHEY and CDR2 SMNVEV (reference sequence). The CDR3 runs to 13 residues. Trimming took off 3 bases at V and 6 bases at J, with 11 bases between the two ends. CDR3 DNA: TGTGCCAGCAGTTTTGGCTTGACGAAGACCCAGTACTTC. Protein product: CASSFGLTKTQYF.

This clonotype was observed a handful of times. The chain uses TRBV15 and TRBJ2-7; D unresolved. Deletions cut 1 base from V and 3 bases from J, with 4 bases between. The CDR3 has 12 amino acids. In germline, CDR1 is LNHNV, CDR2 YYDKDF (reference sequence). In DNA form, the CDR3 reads TGTGCCACCAGCAGAGGGGACTACGAGCAGTACTTC. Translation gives CATSRGDYEQYF.